This record covers a single T cell receptor (beta chain). Its antigen remains unidentified. This could be a read error, since a much larger clone is one nucleotide away. This record comes from a study of Graves' ophthalmopathy and Graves' hyperthyroidism. As the template, RNA transcripts were used to amplify TCR beta CDR3 regions. HTBI primers were employed in first-round RT-PCR, then a second-round multiplex PCR followed. TCRdb reprocessed the multiplex PCR reads with MiXCR, giving one entry per CDR3 protein. The sample lists about 400,000 distinct CDR3 sequences, over 15% seen once, with 5.5% to 7% in the top ten. Fresh peripheral blood, about 10 ml, was the PBMC source. Study-wide results and limits: Ophthalmopathy progression was predicted by the model at 70.59% sensitivity and about 74% specificity. The authors also found most expanded thyroid clonotypes above 0.001 frequency in blood.

Sequencing was done on a sample of peripheral blood. This receptor was obtained from a woman aged 18-29 years with stable Graves' hyperthyroidism.

The CDR3 DNA reads TGTGCCAGCAGCTCCACAGGGATGAACACTGAAGCTTGCTTT. Its translation: CASSSTGMNTEACF. V usage is TRBV12-3 or TRBV12-4 and J usage is TRBJ1-1; perhaps TRBD1 as D (6 bases). The CDR3 spans 14 residues.